What follows is one T cell receptor (beta chain) and its context. The data belong to a study of blood T cell repertoires in COVID-19. Study context: From the United States, Italy and Spain came samples of acute and convalescent COVID-19. PBMCs, B-cell-depleted T cells, or T cells provided the cDNA or gDNA that made up the material.

In the original workflow: Researchers report that nucleated cell counts were estimated from reference gene primer amplification. Method: immunoSEQ multiplex PCR; TCRdb's copy keeps in-frame clones and lacks some. That table supplies the V and J calls and clone size; D and trimming were determined from the DNA. Of about 340,000 clones in the sample, about 86% were seen once. Germline-derived CDR1 and CDR2 are KGHDR and SFDVKD. CDR3 length: 14 residues. Trimming at V came to 4 bases and at J to 7 bases, leaving 6 bases not matched to a gene. V gene TRBV24-1 combines with J gene TRBJ1-5, with 7 nucleotides matching TRBD1. The sequenced sample consisted of peripheral blood. The TCR originated in a man aged 25 to 40 with active or convalescent COVID-19. This CDR3 is CATSETGVVQPQHF. In nucleotides, the CDR3 is TGTGCCACCAGTGAAACAGGGGTGGTGCAGCCCCAGCATTTT.